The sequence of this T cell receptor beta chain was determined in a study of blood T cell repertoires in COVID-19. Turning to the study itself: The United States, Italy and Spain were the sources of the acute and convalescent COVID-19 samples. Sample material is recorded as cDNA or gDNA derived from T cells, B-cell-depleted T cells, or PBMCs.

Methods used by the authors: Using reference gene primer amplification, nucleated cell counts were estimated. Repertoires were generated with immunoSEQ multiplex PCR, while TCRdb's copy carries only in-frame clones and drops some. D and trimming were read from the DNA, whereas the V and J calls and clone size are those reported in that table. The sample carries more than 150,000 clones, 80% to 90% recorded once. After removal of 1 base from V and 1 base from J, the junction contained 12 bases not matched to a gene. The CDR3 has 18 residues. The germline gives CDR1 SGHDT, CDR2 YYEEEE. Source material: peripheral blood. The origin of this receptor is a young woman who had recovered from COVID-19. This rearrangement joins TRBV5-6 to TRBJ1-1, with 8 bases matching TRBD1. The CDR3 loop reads CASSLLGQGKRGNTEAFF. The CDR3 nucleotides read TGTGCCAGCAGCTTGCTTGGACAGGGAAAAAGGGGGAACACTGAAGCTTTCTTT. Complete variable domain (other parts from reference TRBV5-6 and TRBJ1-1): DAGVTQSPTHLIKTRGQQVTLRCSPKSGHDTVSWYQQALGQGPQFIFQYYEEEERQRGNFPDRFSGHQFPNYSSELNVNALLLGDSALYLCASSLLGQGKRGNTEAFFGQGTRLTVV.